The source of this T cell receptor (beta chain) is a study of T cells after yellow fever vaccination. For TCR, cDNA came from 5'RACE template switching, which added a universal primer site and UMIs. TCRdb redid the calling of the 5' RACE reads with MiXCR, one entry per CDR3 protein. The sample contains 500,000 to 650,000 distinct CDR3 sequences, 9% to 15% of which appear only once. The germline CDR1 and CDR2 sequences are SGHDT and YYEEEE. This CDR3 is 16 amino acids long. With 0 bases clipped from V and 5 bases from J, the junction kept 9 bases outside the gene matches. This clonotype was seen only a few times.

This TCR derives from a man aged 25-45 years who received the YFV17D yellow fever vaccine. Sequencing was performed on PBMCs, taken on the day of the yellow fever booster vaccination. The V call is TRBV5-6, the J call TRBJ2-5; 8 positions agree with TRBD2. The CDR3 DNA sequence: TGTGCCAGCAGCTTGGCCTTTACTAGCGGTAGTGAGACCCAGTACTTC. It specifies CASSLAFTSGSETQYF.